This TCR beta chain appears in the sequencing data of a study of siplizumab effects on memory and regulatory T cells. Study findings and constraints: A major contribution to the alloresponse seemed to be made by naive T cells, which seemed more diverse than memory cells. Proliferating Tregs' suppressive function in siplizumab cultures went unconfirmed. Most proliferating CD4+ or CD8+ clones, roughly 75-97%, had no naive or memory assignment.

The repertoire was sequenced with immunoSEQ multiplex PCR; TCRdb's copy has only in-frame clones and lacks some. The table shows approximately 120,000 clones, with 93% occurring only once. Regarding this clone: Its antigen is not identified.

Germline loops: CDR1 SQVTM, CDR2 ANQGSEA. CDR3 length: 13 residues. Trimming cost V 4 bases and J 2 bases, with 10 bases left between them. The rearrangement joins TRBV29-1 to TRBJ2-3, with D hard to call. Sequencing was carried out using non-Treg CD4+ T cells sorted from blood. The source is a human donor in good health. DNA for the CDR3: TGCAGCGTTGCCCCCCAAGCCACAGATACGCAGTATTTT. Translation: CSVAPQATDTQYF.